This is a list of T cell receptor beta chains from one sample in a study of T cell changes during pregnancy in multiple sclerosis. Produced via immunoSEQ multiplex PCR; TCRdb's table is partial and in-frame only. The sample contains 80,000 to 95,000 clones, about 95% of which appear only once. The source was peripheral blood, collected in the second trimester of pregnancy. The receptors stem from a female donor with multiple sclerosis, enrolled in a pregnancy study. CDR3s include the opening cysteine and the closing phenylalanine or tryptophan. The D gene is left open where the match is weak. Size values are once, few and many counts, or a class for expanded clones, and some rows have none.

TRBD2	TRBJ2-1	-	TRBV9	CASSVVGEGTYNEQFF	TGTGCCAGCAGCGTAGTGGGGGAGGGAACTTACAATGAGCAGTTCTTC
-	TRBJ2-1	-	TRBV19	CASSIGAGAYNEQFF	TGTGCCAGTAGTATCGGAGCGGGTGCCTACAATGAGCAGTTCTTC
TRBD2	TRBJ2-5	-	TRBV27	CASRKQTVAGRGETQYF	TGTGCCAGCAGAAAACAAACAGTGGCAGGGAGGGGAGAGACCCAGTACTTC
-	TRBJ2-3	-	TRBV6-1	CASRLGVDTQYF	TGTGCCAGCCGCCTAGGGGTTGATACGCAGTATTTT
TRBD1	TRBJ2-3	once	TRBV9	CASSVRQGADTQYF	TGTGCCAGCAGCGTACGACAGGGTGCGGATACGCAGTATTTT
-	TRBJ2-3	-	TRBV11-2	CASSPRQTRDTQYF	TGTGCCAGCAGCCCTAGACAGACCCGGGATACGCAGTATTTT
TRBD2	TRBJ2-3	-	TRBV19	CASSLSGTSRTDTQYF	TGTGCCAGTAGTCTTTCCGGGACTAGCAGGACAGATACGCAGTATTTT
-	TRBJ1-2	-	TRBV7-2	CASSLTTGIGYTF	TGTGCCAGCAGCTTAACCACAGGGATCGGCTACACCTTC
TRBD1	TRBJ2-5	-	TRBV9	CASSVFQGAKEETQYF	TGTGCCAGCAGCGTATTTCAGGGGGCAAAGGAGGAGACCCAGTACTTC
-	TRBJ1-2	-	TRBV7-9	CASSLVGGYGYTF	TGTGCCAGCAGCTTAGTGGGGGGCTATGGCTACACCTTC
-	TRBJ2-2	-	TRBV30	CAWAGAGELFF	TGTGCCTGGGCAGGGGCCGGGGAGCTGTTTTTT
-	TRBJ2-5	-	TRBV5-5	CASSFGGQETQYF	TGTGCCAGCAGCTTTGGAGGGCAAGAGACCCAGTACTTC
TRBD2	TRBJ2-7	-	TRBV4-1	CASSQAAGGPYEQYF	TGCGCCAGCAGCCAAGCCGCGGGAGGGCCCTACGAGCAGTACTTC
TRBD2	TRBJ2-7	once	TRBV29-1	CSVGDPDLAVEQYF	TGCAGCGTTGGGGACCCGGATCTAGCGGTAGAGCAGTACTTC
-	TRBJ2-1	-	TRBV14	CASSSWTFGDEQFF	TGTGCCAGCAGCTCCTGGACTTTTGGGGATGAGCAGTTCTTC
TRBD1	TRBJ2-7	-	TRBV11-2	CASSPSTGGYEQYF	TGTGCCAGCAGCCCCTCTACAGGGGGCTACGAGCAGTACTTC
-	TRBJ2-7	-	TRBV7-6	CASSGGRTTYEQYF	TGTGCCAGCAGCGGGGGGAGGACGACCTACGAGCAGTACTTC
TRBD1	TRBJ1-1	-	TRBV5-5	CASSTGGGSEAFF	TGTGCCAGCAGCACAGGGGGCGGGTCTGAAGCTTTCTTT
-	TRBJ2-1	-	TRBV6-1	CASSEDQGSYNEQFF	TGTGCCAGCAGTGAGGACCAGGGCTCCTACAATGAGCAGTTCTTC
TRBD2	TRBJ2-7	-	TRBV29-1	CSCGSAYEQYF	TGCAGTTGCGGGAGCGCCTACGAGCAGTACTTC
-	TRBJ2-7	once	TRBV30	CAWWTETTYEQYF	TGTGCCTGGTGGACAGAAACCACCTACGAGCAGTACTTC
TRBD1	TRBJ2-7	-	TRBV5-1	CASSSPGQGYEQYF	TGCGCCAGCAGCTCTCCGGGACAGGGCTACGAGCAGTACTTC
-	TRBJ2-2	-	TRBV27	CASSFLTGELFF	TGTGCCAGCAGTTTTCTCACCGGGGAGCTGTTTTTT
-	TRBJ2-5	-	TRBV4-1	CASSQVISQETQYF	TGCGCCAGCAGCCAAGTTATTAGCCAAGAGACCCAGTACTTC
-	TRBJ1-2	-	TRBV19	CASSIADRKSHPYGYTF	TGTGCCAGTAGTATCGCAGACAGAAAGTCTCACCCCTATGGCTACACCTTC
TRBD2	TRBJ2-7	-	TRBV5-1	CASSWTSGPYEQYF	TGCGCCAGCAGCTGGACTAGCGGGCCCTACGAGCAGTACTTC
TRBD2	TRBJ2-7	-	TRBV6-5	CASSYSVAGVGYEQYF	TGTGCCAGCAGTTACTCGGTGGCGGGAGTGGGTTACGAGCAGTACTTC
-	TRBJ1-2	-	TRBV6-6	CASSYSAANYGYTF	TGTGCCAGCAGTTACTCGGCCGCTAACTATGGCTACACCTTC
TRBD1	TRBJ1-2	-	TRBV28	CASSLFGTGKNYGYTF	TGTGCCAGCAGTTTATTTGGGACAGGGAAGAACTATGGCTACACCTTC
-	TRBJ2-6	-	TRBV2	CASSTPFGRGSGANVLTF	TGTGCCAGCAGTACCCCCTTTGGCAGGGGATCTGGGGCCAACGTCCTGACTTTC
-	TRBJ2-7	-	TRBV11-2	CASSSLRGTQGFSYEQYF	TGTGCCAGCAGCTCTCTGCGCGGGACCCAAGGCTTCTCCTACGAGCAGTACTTC
TRBD2	TRBJ2-3	-	TRBV9	CASSVETSGRGTQYF	TGTGCCAGCAGCGTAGAGACTAGCGGGAGGGGTACGCAGTATTTT
-	TRBJ2-1	-	TRBV19	CASSTGMPYNEQFF	TGTGCCAGTAGTACAGGGATGCCCTACAATGAGCAGTTCTTC
TRBD1	TRBJ1-1	-	TRBV5-6	CASSEVGQGHTEAFF	TGTGCCAGCAGTGAAGTGGGACAGGGTCACACTGAAGCTTTCTTT
-	TRBJ2-7	-	TRBV6-5	CASSYETGLSYEQYF	TGTGCCAGCAGTTATGAAACGGGTCTCTCCTACGAGCAGTACTTC
TRBD2	TRBJ2-3	-	TRBV13	CASSFREAGERSDTQYF	TGTGCCAGCAGCTTCAGGGAAGCGGGAGAACGGTCAGATACGCAGTATTTT
TRBD1	TRBJ2-7	-	TRBV5-1	CASGGQGYEQYF	TGCGCCAGCGGGGGACAGGGCTACGAGCAGTACTTC
TRBD2	TRBJ2-3	-	TRBV29-1	CSARTSGTPDTQYF	TGCAGCGCACGGACTAGCGGGACCCCAGATACGCAGTATTTT
TRBD1	TRBJ2-7	-	TRBV14	CASSKRRTGPYEQYF	TGTGCCAGCAGCAAAAGGCGGACAGGCCCCTACGAGCAGTACTTC
TRBD1	TRBJ2-5	-	TRBV6-5	CASRGTAGSETQYF	TGTGCCAGCAGGGGGACAGCTGGCAGCGAGACCCAGTACTTC
-	TRBJ2-5	-	TRBV27	CASSLFPGEETQYF	TGTGCCAGCAGTTTATTTCCAGGGGAAGAGACCCAGTACTTC
TRBD2	TRBJ2-1	-	TRBV14	CASSQEAGLAGDAYNEQFF	TGTGCCAGCAGCCAAGAGGCCGGACTAGCGGGAGACGCGTACAATGAGCAGTTCTTC
TRBD1	TRBJ2-1	-	TRBV27	CASSAPGQGYNEQFF	TGTGCCAGCAGTGCACCGGGACAGGGCTACAATGAGCAGTTCTTC
TRBD2	TRBJ2-5	-	TRBV29-1	CSVTSGSETQYF	TGCAGCGTGACTAGCGGGAGTGAGACCCAGTACTTC
-	TRBJ2-3	-	TRBV5-6	CASGLRGSADTQYF	TGTGCCAGTGGCCTCCGGGGGAGTGCAGATACGCAGTATTTT
-	TRBJ2-7	-	TRBV6-1	CASSDPAVHEQYF	TGTGCCAGCAGTGACCCGGCGGTCCACGAGCAGTACTTC
TRBD1	TRBJ2-6	-	TRBV28	CASRRDRTSSGANVLTF	TGTGCCAGCAGGAGGGACAGGACCAGCTCTGGGGCCAACGTCCTGACTTTC
TRBD2	TRBJ2-7	-	TRBV10-2	CASSDPSGFTYEQYF	TGCGCCAGCAGTGATCCTAGCGGTTTCACCTACGAGCAGTACTTC
-	TRBJ2-3	once	TRBV13	CASSRTTTDTQYF	TGTGCCAGCAGTCGGACTACCACAGATACGCAGTATTTT
TRBD1	TRBJ1-5	-	TRBV4-2	CASSQIGQGVQPQHF	TGTGCCAGCAGCCAAATTGGACAGGGGGTTCAGCCCCAGCATTTT
TRBD1	TRBJ2-7	-	TRBV6-5	CASSYSMGQGHEQYF	TGTGCCAGCAGTTACTCGATGGGACAGGGGCACGAGCAGTACTTC
-	TRBJ2-1	-	TRBV4-1	CASSQEYRTGINEQFF	TGCGCCAGCAGCCAAGAATATCGTACAGGTATCAATGAGCAGTTCTTC
TRBD1	TRBJ1-5	-	TRBV7-9	CASSLDRGNQPQHF	TGTGCCAGCAGCCTCGACAGGGGCAATCAGCCCCAGCATTTT
TRBD1	TRBJ2-1	-	TRBV23-1	CAIEFRCSGGRFF	TGCGCCATCGAATTTCGATGCTCAGGGGGTCGGTTCTTC
-	TRBJ2-3	-	TRBV19	CASSIRYTDTQYF	TGTGCCAGTAGTATCCGGTACACAGATACGCAGTATTTT
-	TRBJ2-1	-	TRBV19	CASSLLGGPAYNEQFF	TGTGCCAGTAGTCTCCTCGGGGGGCCTGCCTACAATGAGCAGTTCTTC